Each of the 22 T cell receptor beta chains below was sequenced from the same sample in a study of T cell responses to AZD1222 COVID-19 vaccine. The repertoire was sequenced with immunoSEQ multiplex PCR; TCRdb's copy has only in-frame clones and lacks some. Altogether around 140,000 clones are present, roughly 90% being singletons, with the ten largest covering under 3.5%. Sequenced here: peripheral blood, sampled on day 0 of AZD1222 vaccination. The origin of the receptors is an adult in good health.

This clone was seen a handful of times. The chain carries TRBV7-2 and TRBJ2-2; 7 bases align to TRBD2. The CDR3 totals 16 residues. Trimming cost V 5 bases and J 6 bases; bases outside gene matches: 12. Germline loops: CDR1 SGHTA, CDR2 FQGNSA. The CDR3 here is CASSNRASSGPGELFF. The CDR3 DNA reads TGTGCCAGCAGCAACCGGGCCTCTAGCGGACCCGGGGAGCTGTTTTTT.

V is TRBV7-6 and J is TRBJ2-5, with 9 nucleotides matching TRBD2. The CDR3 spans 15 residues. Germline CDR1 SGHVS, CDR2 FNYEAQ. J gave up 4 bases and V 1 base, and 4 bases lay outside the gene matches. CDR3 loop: CASSLGLAGTETQYF. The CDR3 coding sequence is TGTGCCAGCAGCTTAGGTCTAGCGGGGACAGAGACCCAGTACTTC.

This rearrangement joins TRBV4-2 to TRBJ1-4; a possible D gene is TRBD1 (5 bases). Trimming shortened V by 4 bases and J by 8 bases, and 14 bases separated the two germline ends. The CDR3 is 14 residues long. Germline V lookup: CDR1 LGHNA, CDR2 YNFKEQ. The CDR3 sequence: CASSPVRDREKLFF. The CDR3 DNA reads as TGTGCCAGCAGCCCCGTCCGGGACCGCGAAAAACTGTTTTTT.

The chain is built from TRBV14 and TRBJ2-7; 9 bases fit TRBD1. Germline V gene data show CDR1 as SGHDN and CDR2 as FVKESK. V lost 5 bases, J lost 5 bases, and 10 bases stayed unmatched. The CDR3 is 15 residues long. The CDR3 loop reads CASSFPGTGPHEQYF. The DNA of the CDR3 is TGTGCCAGCAGCTTTCCCGGGACAGGGCCTCACGAGCAGTACTTC.

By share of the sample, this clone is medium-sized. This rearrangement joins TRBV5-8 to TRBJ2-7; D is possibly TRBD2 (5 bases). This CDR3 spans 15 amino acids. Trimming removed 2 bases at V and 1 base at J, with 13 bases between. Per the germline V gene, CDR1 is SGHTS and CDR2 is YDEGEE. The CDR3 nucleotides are TGTGCCAGCAGCTTATTAGGCCTAGCTTCCTACGAGCAGTACTTC. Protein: CASSLLGLASYEQYF.

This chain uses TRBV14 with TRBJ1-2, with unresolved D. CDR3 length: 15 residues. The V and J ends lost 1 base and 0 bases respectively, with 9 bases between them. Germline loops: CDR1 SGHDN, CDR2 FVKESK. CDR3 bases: TGTGCCAGCAGCCAAGGTTTAGCTACTAACTATGGCTACACCTTC. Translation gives CASSQGLATNYGYTF.

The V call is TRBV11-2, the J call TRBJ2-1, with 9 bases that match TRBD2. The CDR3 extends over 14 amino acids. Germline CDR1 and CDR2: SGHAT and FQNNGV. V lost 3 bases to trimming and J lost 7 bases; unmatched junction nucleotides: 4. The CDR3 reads CASSFGSGSNEQFF. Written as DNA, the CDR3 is TGTGCCAGCAGCTTTGGTAGCGGGAGTAATGAGCAGTTCTTC.

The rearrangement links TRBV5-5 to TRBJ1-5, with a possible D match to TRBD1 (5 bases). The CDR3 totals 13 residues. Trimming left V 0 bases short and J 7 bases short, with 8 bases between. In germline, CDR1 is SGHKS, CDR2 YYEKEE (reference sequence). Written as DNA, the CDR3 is TGTGCCAGCAGCTTGGGGGGCCTCCAGCCCCAGCATTTT. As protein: CASSLGGLQPQHF.

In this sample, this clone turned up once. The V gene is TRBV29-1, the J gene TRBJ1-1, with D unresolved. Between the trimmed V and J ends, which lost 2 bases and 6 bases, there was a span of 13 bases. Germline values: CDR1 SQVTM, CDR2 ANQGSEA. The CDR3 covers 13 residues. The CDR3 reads CSVENSAAAEAFF. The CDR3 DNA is TGCAGCGTTGAAAACTCGGCAGCGGCTGAAGCTTTCTTT.

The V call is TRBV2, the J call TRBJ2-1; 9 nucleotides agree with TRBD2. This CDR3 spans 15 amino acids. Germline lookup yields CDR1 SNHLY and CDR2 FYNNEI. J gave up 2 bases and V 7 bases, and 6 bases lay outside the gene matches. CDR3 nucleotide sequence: TGTGCCAGCACCCTAGCGGGGCAACCCTACAATGAGCAGTTCTTC. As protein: CASTLAGQPYNEQFF.

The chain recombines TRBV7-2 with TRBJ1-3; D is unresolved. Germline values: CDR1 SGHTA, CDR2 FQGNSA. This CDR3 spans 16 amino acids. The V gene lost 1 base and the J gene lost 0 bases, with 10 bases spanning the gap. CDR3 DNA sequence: TGTGCCAGCAGCTTAGAGAGAACTAACTCTGGAAACACCATATATTTT. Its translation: CASSLERTNSGNTIYF.

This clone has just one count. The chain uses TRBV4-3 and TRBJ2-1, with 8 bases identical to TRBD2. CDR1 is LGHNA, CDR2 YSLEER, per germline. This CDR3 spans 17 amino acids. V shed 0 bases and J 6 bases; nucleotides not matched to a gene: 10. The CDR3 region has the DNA TGCGCCAGCAGCCAAGAATTCTGGGGACTAGAGGCCAATGAGCAGTTCTTC. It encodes CASSQEFWGLEANEQFF.

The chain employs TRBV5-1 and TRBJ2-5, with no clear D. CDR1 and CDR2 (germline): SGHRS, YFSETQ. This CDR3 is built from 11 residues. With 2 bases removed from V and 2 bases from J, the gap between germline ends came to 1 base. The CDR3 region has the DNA TGCGCCAGCAGCTTACAAGAGACCCAGTACTTC. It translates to CASSLQETQYF.

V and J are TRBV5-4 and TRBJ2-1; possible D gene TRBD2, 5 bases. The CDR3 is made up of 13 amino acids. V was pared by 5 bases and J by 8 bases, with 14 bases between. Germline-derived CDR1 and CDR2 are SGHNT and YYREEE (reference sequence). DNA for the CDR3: TGTGCCAGCAGTCGCTGGACTGTGGATGAGCAGTTCTTC. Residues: CASSRWTVDEQFF.

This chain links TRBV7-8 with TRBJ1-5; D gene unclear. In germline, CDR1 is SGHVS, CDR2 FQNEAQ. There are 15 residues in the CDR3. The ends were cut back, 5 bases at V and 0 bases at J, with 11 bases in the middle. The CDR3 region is CASSTESHSNQPQHF. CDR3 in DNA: TGTGCCAGCAGCACGGAGAGCCATAGCAATCAGCCCCAGCATTTT. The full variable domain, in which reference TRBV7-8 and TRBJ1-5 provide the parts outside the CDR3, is GAGVSQSPRYKVAKRGQDVALRCDPISGHVSLFWYQQALGQGPEFLTYFQNEAQLDKSGLPSDRFFAERPEGSVSTLKIQRTQQEDSAVYLCASSTESHSNQPQHFGDGTRLSIL.

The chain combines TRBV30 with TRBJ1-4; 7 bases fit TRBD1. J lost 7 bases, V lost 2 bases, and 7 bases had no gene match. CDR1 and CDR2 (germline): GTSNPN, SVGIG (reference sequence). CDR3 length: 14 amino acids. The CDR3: CAWSLGGAGEKLFF. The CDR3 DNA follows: TGTGCCTGGAGTCTAGGGGGCGCGGGTGAAAAACTGTTTTTT. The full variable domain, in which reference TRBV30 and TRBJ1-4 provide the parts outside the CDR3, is SQTIHQWPATLVQPVGSPLSLECTVEGTSNPNLYWYRQAAGRGLQLLFYSVGIGQISSEVPQNLSASRPQDRQFILSSKKLLLSDSGFYLCAWSLGGAGEKLFFGSGTQLSVL.

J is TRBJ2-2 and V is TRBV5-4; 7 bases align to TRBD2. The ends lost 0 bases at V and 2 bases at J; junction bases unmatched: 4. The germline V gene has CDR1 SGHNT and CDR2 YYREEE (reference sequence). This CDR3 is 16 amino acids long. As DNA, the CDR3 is TGTGCCAGCAGCTTGGATCGCGGGAGTAACACCGGGGAGCTGTTTTTT. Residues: CASSLDRGSNTGELFF.

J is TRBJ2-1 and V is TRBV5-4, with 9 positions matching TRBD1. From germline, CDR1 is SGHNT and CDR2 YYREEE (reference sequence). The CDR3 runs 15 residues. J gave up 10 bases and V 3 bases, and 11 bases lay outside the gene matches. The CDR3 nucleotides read TGTGCCAGCAGCTCCCGGGACAGGGCATCGGGGGAGCAGTTCTTC. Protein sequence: CASSSRDRASGEQFF.

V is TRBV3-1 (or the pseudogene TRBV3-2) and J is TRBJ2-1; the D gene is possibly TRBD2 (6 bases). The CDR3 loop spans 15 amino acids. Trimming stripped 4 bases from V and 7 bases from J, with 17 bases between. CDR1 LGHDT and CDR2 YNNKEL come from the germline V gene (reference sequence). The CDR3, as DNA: TGTGCCAGCAGCCCTCCTCTGGGGGGTCGGAATGAGCAGTTCTTC. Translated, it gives CASSPPLGGRNEQFF.

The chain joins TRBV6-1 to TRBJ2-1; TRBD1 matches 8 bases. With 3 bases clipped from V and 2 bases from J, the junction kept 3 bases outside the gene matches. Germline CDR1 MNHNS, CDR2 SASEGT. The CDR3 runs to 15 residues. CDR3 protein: CASSEPGQAYNEQFF. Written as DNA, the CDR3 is TGTGCCAGCAGTGAGCCGGGACAGGCCTACAATGAGCAGTTCTTC.

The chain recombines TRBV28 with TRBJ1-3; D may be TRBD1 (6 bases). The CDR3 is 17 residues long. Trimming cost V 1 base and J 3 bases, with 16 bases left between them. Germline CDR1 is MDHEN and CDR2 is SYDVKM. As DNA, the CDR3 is TGTGCCAGCAGTTTATCCCGGCTAGCAGGGGATGGAAACACCATATATTTT. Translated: CASSLSRLAGDGNTIYF. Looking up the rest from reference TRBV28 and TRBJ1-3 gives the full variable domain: DVKVTQSSRYLVKRTGEKVFLECVQDMDHENMFWYRQDPGLGLRLIYFSYDVKMKEKGDIPEGYSVSREKKERFSLILESASTNQTSMYLCASSLSRLAGDGNTIYFGEGSWLTVV.

The CDR3 region has the DNA TGTGCCATCAGTAATTCCGGACTAGCGGGAGGGCGCGAGCAGTACTTC. Residues: CAISNSGLAGGREQYF. The chain uses TRBV10-3 and TRBJ2-7; 15 bases match TRBD2. Germline V lookup: CDR1 ENHRY, CDR2 SYGVKD. J gave up 6 bases and V 5 bases, and 8 bases lay outside the gene matches. The CDR3 length is 16 residues.